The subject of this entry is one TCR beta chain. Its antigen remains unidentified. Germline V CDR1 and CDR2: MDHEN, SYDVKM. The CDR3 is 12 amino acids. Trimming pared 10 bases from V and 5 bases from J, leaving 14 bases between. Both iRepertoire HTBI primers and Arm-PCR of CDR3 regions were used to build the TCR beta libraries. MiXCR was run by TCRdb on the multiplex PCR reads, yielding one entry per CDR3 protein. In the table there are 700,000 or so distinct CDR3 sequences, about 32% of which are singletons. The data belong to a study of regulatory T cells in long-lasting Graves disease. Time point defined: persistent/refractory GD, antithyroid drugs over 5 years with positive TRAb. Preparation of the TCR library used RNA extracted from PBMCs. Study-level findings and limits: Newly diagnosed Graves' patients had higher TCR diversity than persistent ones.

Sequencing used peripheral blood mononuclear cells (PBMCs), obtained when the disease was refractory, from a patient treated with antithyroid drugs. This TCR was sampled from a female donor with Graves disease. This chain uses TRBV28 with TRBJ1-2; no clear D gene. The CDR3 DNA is TGTGCCACCGCGAGCGGGGTGTATGGCTACACCTTC. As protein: CATASGVYGYTF.